A single sample gave rise to the 20 T cell receptor beta chains below, sequenced in a study of blood T cell repertoires in COVID-19. Sequencing used immunoSEQ multiplex PCR; TCRdb keeps in-frame clones, though not all of them. The sample gives around 200,000 clones, 86% of which show up once; 4.4% is in the top ten. The sequencing sample was made of peripheral blood. These receptor sequences come from a man aged 50 or older with acute or convalescent COVID-19.

The chain is built from TRBV7-2 and TRBJ2-5; D may be TRBD1 (6 bases). Trimming pared 5 bases from V and 5 bases from J, leaving 18 bases between. CDR1 SGHTA and CDR2 FQGNSA come from the germline V gene. This CDR3 is 15 amino acids long. This chain's CDR3 is CASSPTTYRVETQYF. CDR3 nucleotides: TGTGCCAGCAGCCCAACCACTTACAGGGTTGAGACCCAGTACTTC. The full variable domain, its missing parts supplied by reference TRBV7-2 and TRBJ2-5, is GAGVSQSPSNKVTEKGKDVELRCDPISGHTALYWYRQSLGQGLEFLIYFQGNSAPDKSGLPSDRFSAERTGGSVSTLTIQRTQQEDSAVYLCASSPTTYRVETQYFGPGTRLLVL.

The J gene is TRBJ1-2, the V gene TRBV19; 8 bases map to TRBD1. Germline assignment: CDR1 LNHDA and CDR2 SQIVND (reference sequence). V shed 2 bases and J 6 bases; nucleotides not matched to a gene: 14. The CDR3 length is 17 residues. CDR3 bases: TGTGCCAGTAGTATAAGGAGTAGAGGACAGGGAGGACATGGCTACACCTTC. This sequence encodes CASSIRSRGQGGHGYTF.

The chain carries TRBV18 and TRBJ2-2; weak D call: TRBD1 (5 bases). Germline CDR1 and CDR2: KGHSH and LQKENI. Trimming took off 5 bases at V and 6 bases at J, with 10 bases between the two ends. The CDR3 totals 13 residues. CDR3 sequence reads: CASSSQESGELFF. In DNA, the CDR3 is TGTGCCAGCTCATCACAGGAGTCCGGGGAGCTGTTTTTT.

The V and J genes are TRBV5-1 and TRBJ2-2, with D tentatively TRBD2 (5 bases). CDR1 is SGHRS, CDR2 YFSETQ, per germline. CDR3 length: 15 amino acids. Deletions cut 4 bases from V and 6 bases from J, with 16 bases between. CDR3 loop: CASSRTGIGSGELFF. CDR3 coding DNA: TGCGCCAGCAGCCGTACGGGGATTGGGTCCGGGGAGCTGTTTTTT.

The chain joins TRBV25-1 to TRBJ1-3, with D possibly being TRBD1 (5 bases). V lost 5 bases, J lost 2 bases, and 13 bases lay in between. CDR3 length: 15 amino acids. Germline CDR1 MGHDK, CDR2 SYGVNS. This chain's CDR3 is CASSLVGQAGNTIYF. The CDR3 nucleotides are TGTGCCAGCAGTTTAGTCGGACAAGCTGGAAACACCATATATTTT.

The chain links TRBV10-3 to TRBJ1-2; 11 bases fit TRBD1. V trimming: 0 bases; J trimming: 7 bases; junction bases outside the gene matches: 7. The germline CDR1 and CDR2 sequences are ENHRY and SYGVKD. This CDR3 region has 16 residues. The CDR3 loop is CAISESGQGEFGGYTF. The CDR3 DNA reads as TGTGCCATCAGTGAGTCGGGACAGGGGGAGTTTGGTGGCTACACCTTC.

This CDR3 is CASSQVWTGGYNEQFF. In DNA, the CDR3 is TGTGCCAGCAGCCAAGTGTGGACAGGGGGGTACAATGAGCAGTTCTTC. The rearrangement uses TRBV3-1 (or the pseudogene TRBV3-2) and TRBJ2-1; 10 positions agree with TRBD1. Germline CDR1 is LGHDT and CDR2 is YNNKEL (reference sequence). The CDR3 is made up of 16 amino acids. Trimming removed 1 base from V and 4 bases from J; junction bases left unmatched: 4.

This chain links TRBV3-1 (or the pseudogene TRBV3-2) with TRBJ2-2, with 8 bases matching TRBD2. This CDR3 has 16 residues. After removal of 4 bases from V and 6 bases from J, the junction contained 10 bases not matched to a gene. CDR1 is LGHDT, CDR2 YNNKEL, per germline (reference sequence). The CDR3 DNA reads as TGTGCCAGCAGCCCCCCCCGGGGGGGGCAGGCCGGGGAGCTGTTTTTT. It yields the protein CASSPPRGGQAGELFF.

The table lists this clone with a few counts. This rearrangement joins TRBV5-5 to TRBJ1-2, with D hard to call. The CDR3 contains 15 residues. Per germline, CDR1 SGHKS and CDR2 YYEKEE (reference sequence). V was clipped by 0 bases and J by 4 bases, with 13 bases between them. CDR3 coding DNA: TGTGCCAGCAGCTTGGCCGGTAGTGTAGTCTATGGCTACACCTTC. This codes for CASSLAGSVVYGYTF.

The sample holds one count of this clone. J is TRBJ1-6 and V is TRBV3-1 (or the pseudogene TRBV3-2); TRBD1 matches 7 bases. V was clipped by 4 bases and J by 7 bases; unmatched bases: 7. The CDR3 covers 15 residues. The germline V gene encodes CDR1 LGHDT and CDR2 YNNKEL (reference sequence). As DNA, the CDR3 is TGTGCCAGCAGCCTCGGACAGGTACCCAATTCACCCCTCCACTTT. Translating it yields CASSLGQVPNSPLHF.

This sequence joins TRBV7-6 and TRBJ1-2; maybe TRBD1 (5 bases). With 1 base removed from V and 0 bases from J, the gap between germline ends came to 9 bases. CDR3 length: 15 residues. Germline V gene sequence: CDR1 SGHVS, CDR2 FNYEAQ. The chain's CDR3 is CASSLGQQTNYGYTF. In DNA form, the CDR3 reads TGTGCCAGCAGCTTAGGACAGCAGACTAACTATGGCTACACCTTC.

V is TRBV5-1 and J is TRBJ1-2; possible D gene TRBD1, 6 bases. V dropped 3 bases and J dropped 12 bases, with 21 bases sitting between them. Germline V gives CDR1 SGHRS, CDR2 YFSETQ. This CDR3 comprises 14 residues. The CDR3 region has the DNA TGCGCCAGCAGCTCAAACCCGCCGACAGGAGCAGACACCTTC. Protein sequence: CASSSNPPTGADTF. The full variable domain, completed using reference TRBV5-1 and TRBJ1-2, is KAGVTQTPRYLIKTRGQQVTLSCSPISGHRSVSWYQQTPGQGLQFLFEYFSETQRNKGNFPGRFSGRQFSNSRSEMNVSTLELGDSALYLCASSSNPPTGADTFGSGTRLTVV.

The chain couples TRBV5-5 to TRBJ1-2; tentative D call: TRBD1 (5 bases). The CDR3 spans 14 residues. The ends were cut back, 6 bases at V and 3 bases at J, with 15 bases in the middle. The V gene's germline CDR1 is SGHKS and CDR2 YYEKEE (reference sequence). CDR3 loop: CASILSTDHYGYTF. The CDR3 bases are TGTGCCAGCATCCTCTCGACAGACCACTATGGCTACACCTTC.

This chain links TRBV18 with TRBJ2-2; D is possibly TRBD1 (6 bases). V was trimmed by 5 bases and J by 0 bases, leaving 10 bases between them. The V gene's germline CDR1 is KGHSH and CDR2 LQKENI. The CDR3 contains 15 residues. For the CDR3, the DNA is TGTGCCAGCTCAGGACAGAAGACGAACACCGGGGAGCTGTTTTTT. Its translation is CASSGQKTNTGELFF.

With respect to this clone: In the same sample, other DNA sequences code for this CDR3. V usage is TRBV18 and J usage is TRBJ2-5, with D perhaps matching TRBD2 (5 bases). V shed 3 bases and J shed 1 base, with 6 bases lying between them. The CDR3 runs to 13 residues. The germline gives CDR1 KGHSH, CDR2 LQKENI. This chain's CDR3 is CASSPGLQETQYF. The CDR3 nucleotides read TGTGCCAGCTCACCTGGACTCCAAGAGACCCAGTACTTC.

This clone was seen at least ten times. This chain joins TRBV19 and TRBJ2-1, with 14 bases that match TRBD2. The germline V gene has CDR1 LNHDA and CDR2 SQIVND (reference sequence). This CDR3 comprises 13 residues. V shed 9 bases, J shed 11 bases, and the junction held 6 bases outside the gene matches. DNA of the CDR3: TGTGCCAGCCGACTAGCGGGGGGGCCCCAGCAGTTCTTC. Amino acid sequence: CASRLAGGPQQFF.

This rearrangement joins TRBV3-1 (or the pseudogene TRBV3-2) to TRBJ2-2; 7 nucleotides line up with TRBD1. Per the germline V gene, CDR1 is LGHDT and CDR2 is YNNKEL (reference sequence). The junction had 6 bases not matched to a gene; V was cut back by 4 bases and J by 4 bases. The CDR3 runs 15 residues. Here the CDR3 DNA reads TGTGCCAGCAGCCCAAGGACAGGTCTCACCGGGGAGCTGTTTTTT. Translation gives CASSPRTGLTGELFF.

The chain recombines TRBV5-1 with TRBJ1-1, with 9 bases identical to TRBD1. With V trimmed by 4 bases and J by 3 bases, 4 bases remained unmatched. The CDR3 is 14 amino acids. Per the germline V gene, CDR1 is SGHRS and CDR2 is YFSETQ. CDR3 in DNA: TGCGCCAGCAGCCGGACAGGGGAAGACACTGAAGCTTTCTTT. It is translated as CASSRTGEDTEAFF.

The J gene is TRBJ2-7, the V gene TRBV11-2, with 11 bases lining up with TRBD2. Germline V gives CDR1 SGHAT, CDR2 FQNNGV. This CDR3 spans 15 amino acids. Losses at the gene ends were 5 bases for V and 2 bases for J; bases not matched to a gene: 5. CDR3 loop: CASSQTSGGPYEQYF. The CDR3 DNA is TGTGCCAGCAGCCAAACTAGCGGGGGCCCCTACGAGCAGTACTTC.

V gene TRBV3-1 (or the pseudogene TRBV3-2) combines with J gene TRBJ2-3; 7 nucleotides line up with TRBD2. Germline V gene sequence: CDR1 LGHDT, CDR2 YNNKEL (reference sequence). This CDR3 has 17 amino acids. Trimming removed 2 bases from V and 0 bases from J; junction bases left unmatched: 8. Here the CDR3 reads CASSQKMGGSSTDTQYF. The CDR3 nucleotides are TGTGCCAGCAGCCAAAAGATGGGGGGGTCTAGCACAGATACGCAGTATTTT.